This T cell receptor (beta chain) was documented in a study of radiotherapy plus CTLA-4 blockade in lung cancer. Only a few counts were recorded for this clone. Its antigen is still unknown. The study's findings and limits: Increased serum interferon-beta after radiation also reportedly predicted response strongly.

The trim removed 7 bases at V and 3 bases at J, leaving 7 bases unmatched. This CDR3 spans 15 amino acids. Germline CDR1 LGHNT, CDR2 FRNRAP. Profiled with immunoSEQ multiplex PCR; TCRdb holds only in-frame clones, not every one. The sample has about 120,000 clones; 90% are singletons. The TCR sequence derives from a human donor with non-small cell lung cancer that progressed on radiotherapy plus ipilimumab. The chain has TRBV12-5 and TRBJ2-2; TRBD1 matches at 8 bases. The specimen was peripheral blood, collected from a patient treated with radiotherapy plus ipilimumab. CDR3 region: CASDVGQGYTGELFF. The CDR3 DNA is TGTGCTAGTGACGTAGGACAGGGTTACACCGGGGAGCTGTTTTTT.